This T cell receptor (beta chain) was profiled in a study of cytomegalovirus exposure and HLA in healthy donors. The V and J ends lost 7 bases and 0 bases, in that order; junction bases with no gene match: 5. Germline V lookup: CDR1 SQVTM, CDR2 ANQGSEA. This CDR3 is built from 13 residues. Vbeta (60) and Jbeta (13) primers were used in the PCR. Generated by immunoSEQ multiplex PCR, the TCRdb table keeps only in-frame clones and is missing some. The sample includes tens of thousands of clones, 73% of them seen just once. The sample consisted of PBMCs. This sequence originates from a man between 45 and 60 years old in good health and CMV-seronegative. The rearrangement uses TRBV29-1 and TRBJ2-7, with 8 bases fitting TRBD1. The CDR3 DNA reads TGCAGCGCCCGGGACAGGCCCTCCTACGAGCAGTACTTC. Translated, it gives CSARDRPSYEQYF.